These 24 T cell receptor beta chains came from one sample sequenced in a study of OX40 agonist ivuxolimab in advanced cancers. The repertoire was sequenced with immunoSEQ multiplex PCR; TCRdb's copy has only in-frame clones and lacks some. Of more than 55,000 clones listed, around four fifths are singletons. This specimen was CD4+ or CD8+ T cells sorted from blood, taken in a trial of the OX40 agonist ivuxolimab. The origin of the receptors is an adult with an advanced solid tumor such as melanoma, head and neck, liver or kidney cancer.

This clone turned up a few times. Other nucleotide sequences in the sample specify the same CDR3. J is TRBJ2-6 and V is TRBV7-9; D is undetermined. Germline V gene sequence: CDR1 SEHNR, CDR2 FQNEAQ (reference sequence). The length of the CDR3 is 15 residues. Trimming took 5 bases from V and 4 from J, leaving 12 bases between them. The CDR3 DNA is TGTGCCAGCAGCCCAAGGGTTGCCGGGGCCAACGTCCTGACTTTC. Its protein product is CASSPRVAGANVLTF.

This clone was counted a single time. The chain couples TRBV28 to TRBJ1-4; 10 nucleotides match TRBD1. The germline V gene has CDR1 MDHEN and CDR2 SYDVKM. Unmatched junction bases numbered 7, after V lost 6 bases and J lost 6 bases. The CDR3 contains 15 residues. CDR3 sequence (DNA): TGTGCCAGCAGCCCCTCCGGGACAGGGGATGAAAAACTGTTTTTT. Protein: CASSPSGTGDEKLFF.

The chain employs TRBV7-9 and TRBJ1-2; D might be TRBD1 (6 bases). Germline assignment: CDR1 SEHNR and CDR2 FQNEAQ (reference sequence). This CDR3 spans 15 amino acids. Trimming removed 1 base at V and 3 bases at J, with 12 bases between. CDR3 loop: CASSLGAGEYYGYTF. The CDR3 region has the DNA TGTGCCAGCAGCTTAGGTGCAGGGGAGTACTATGGCTACACCTTC.

The rearrangement links TRBV18 to TRBJ1-3; D call uncertain. Germline values: CDR1 KGHSH, CDR2 LQKENI. Trimming removed 2 bases at V and 0 bases at J, with 8 bases between. This CDR3 has 15 residues. The CDR3 DNA sequence: TGTGCCAGCTCACCAAGCACAGACTCTGGAAACACCATATATTTT. This translates into CASSPSTDSGNTIYF.

This clone was recorded only once. The J gene is TRBJ1-4, the V gene TRBV5-1; D perhaps matches TRBD1 (5 bases). CDR1 SGHRS and CDR2 YFSETQ come from the germline V gene. The V and J ends lost 0 bases and 3 bases respectively, with 9 bases between them. The CDR3 loop spans 15 amino acids. The chain's CDR3 is CASSLVPGSNEKLFF. The CDR3 region has the DNA TGCGCCAGCAGCTTGGTTCCAGGGTCTAATGAAAAACTGTTTTTT.

The chain uses TRBV9 and TRBJ2-5; no definite D call. CDR1 is SGDLS, CDR2 YYNGEE, per germline. Trimming shortened V by 2 bases and J by 2 bases, and 10 bases separated the two germline ends. The CDR3 covers 14 residues. The CDR3 region has the DNA TGTGCCAGCAGCGTGGGCCAACGACAAGAGACCCAGTACTTC. Translating it yields CASSVGQRQETQYF.

V is TRBV18 and J is TRBJ2-7; 7 bases are shared with TRBD1. CDR3 length equals 14 residues. Germline V CDR1 and CDR2: KGHSH, LQKENI. Trimming at V came to 5 bases and at J to 2 bases, leaving 6 bases not matched to a gene. The CDR3 here is CASSAGTDAYEQYF. The CDR3 DNA reads as TGTGCCAGCTCAGCTGGGACAGACGCCTACGAGCAGTACTTC.

This chain connects TRBV27 to TRBJ1-1; no definite D call. CDR3 length: 13 amino acids. Germline lookup yields CDR1 MNHEY and CDR2 SMNVEV (reference sequence). V gave up 8 bases and J gave up 1 base, with 11 bases separating them. The CDR3 spells CASAQNRNTEAFF. The DNA of the CDR3 is TGTGCCAGCGCTCAGAATAGGAACACTGAAGCTTTCTTT.

This sequence joins TRBV6-1 and TRBJ2-1; D is unclear. V lost 8 bases and J lost 0, with 11 bases in between. The germline CDR1 and CDR2 sequences are MNHNS and SASEGT. The CDR3 length is 14 residues. CDR3 in DNA: TGTGCCAGCGCGGCGAGAAGCTCCTACAATGAGCAGTTCTTC. Its translation: CASAARSSYNEQFF.

The rearrangement joins TRBV6-6 to TRBJ1-4, with 8 positions matching TRBD1. This CDR3 contains 14 residues. CDR1 MNHNY and CDR2 SVGAGI come from the germline V gene (reference sequence). V shed 6 bases and J 8 bases; nucleotides not matched to a gene: 8. The CDR3 spells CASSPGQVGEKLFF. CDR3 bases: TGTGCCAGCAGCCCGGGACAGGTTGGGGAAAAACTGTTTTTT.

The V call is TRBV5-8, the J call TRBJ2-3; TRBD1 aligns across 7 bases. The CDR3 is 16 amino acids. In germline, CDR1 is SGHTS, CDR2 YDEGEE. After removal of 4 bases from V and 0 bases from J, the junction contained 8 bases not matched to a gene. This CDR3 reads CASSAGTAYSTDTQYF. CDR3 bases: TGTGCCAGCAGCGCCGGGACAGCCTATAGCACAGATACGCAGTATTTT.

The table lists this clone with a count of one. The chain couples TRBV9 to TRBJ1-1; D may be TRBD1 (5 bases). Trimming left V 2 bases short and J 1 base short, with 9 bases between. The CDR3 runs 14 residues. Germline CDR1 is SGDLS and CDR2 is YYNGEE. The CDR3 loop is CASSVAGGNTEAFF. CDR3 nucleotides: TGTGCCAGCAGCGTCGCCGGGGGGAACACTGAAGCTTTCTTT. Complete variable domain (other parts from reference TRBV9 and TRBJ1-1): DSGVTQTPKHLITATGQRVTLRCSPRSGDLSVYWYQQSLDQGLQFLIQYYNGEERAKGNILERFSAQQFPDLHSELNLSSLELGDSALYFCASSVAGGNTEAFFGQGTRLTVV.

A single count supports this clone. The chain has TRBV5-4 and TRBJ1-2; 7 bases match TRBD1. J gave up 6 bases and V 7 bases, and 9 bases lay outside the gene matches. CDR3 length: 13 residues. The germline V gene encodes CDR1 SGHNT and CDR2 YYREEE (reference sequence). The CDR3 bases are TGTGCCAGCTCTAATCCAACAGGGGATGGCTACACCTTC. Protein sequence: CASSNPTGDGYTF.

The CDR3 here is CASSPRSGPGRELFF. DNA for the CDR3: TGTGCCAGCAGCCCCCGGTCAGGTCCGGGAAGGGAGCTGTTTTTT. This chain links TRBV5-6 with TRBJ2-2, with a possible D match to TRBD2 (5 bases). The V gene lost 4 bases and the J gene lost 9 bases, with 19 bases spanning the gap. Germline V gene data show CDR1 as SGHDT and CDR2 as YYEEEE. This CDR3 spans 15 amino acids.

Only one count was recorded for this clone. J is TRBJ2-2 and V is TRBV9, with D maybe TRBD1 (6 bases). There are 14 residues in the CDR3. The V end was cut by 6 bases, the J end by 4 bases, with 13 bases between. Germline values: CDR1 SGDLS, CDR2 YYNGEE. The CDR3 region is CASKTGSATGELFF. The CDR3 DNA sequence: TGTGCCAGCAAAACAGGGTCGGCCACCGGGGAGCTGTTTTTT. Using reference TRBV9 and TRBJ2-2 for the parts outside the CDR3, the full variable domain is DSGVTQTPKHLITATGQRVTLRCSPRSGDLSVYWYQQSLDQGLQFLIQYYNGEERAKGNILERFSAQQFPDLHSELNLSSLELGDSALYFCASKTGSATGELFFGEGSRLTVL.

The CDR3 protein is CASRPDSGNTIYF. CDR3 in DNA: TGTGCCAGCAGGCCGGACTCTGGAAACACCATATATTTT. V usage is TRBV11-2 and J usage is TRBJ1-3, with D uncertain. The CDR3 has 13 residues. The V end was cut by 6 bases, the J end by 0 bases, with 6 bases between. CDR1 is SGHAT, CDR2 FQNNGV, per germline. Variable domain in full (rest from reference TRBV11-2 and TRBJ1-3): EAGVAQSPRYKIIEKRQSVAFWCNPISGHATLYWYQQILGQGPKLLIQFQNNGVVDDSQLPKDRFSAERLKGVDSTLKIQPAKLEDSAVYLCASRPDSGNTIYFGEGSWLTVV.

This chain joins TRBV6-1 and TRBJ1-5; D ambiguous. The CDR3 is 15 residues long. CDR1 MNHNS and CDR2 SASEGT come from the germline V gene. The V and J ends lost 1 base and 4 bases respectively, with 11 bases between them. CDR3 residues: CASSEGRVLNQPQHF. The CDR3 DNA reads TGTGCCAGCAGTGAAGGTCGGGTACTTAATCAGCCCCAGCATTTT.

The V gene is TRBV7-2, the J gene TRBJ1-2; a possible D gene is TRBD1 (6 bases). The ends were cut back, 11 bases at V and 6 bases at J, with 22 bases in the middle. Per germline, CDR1 SGHTA and CDR2 FQGNSA. The CDR3 covers 14 residues. The DNA for the CDR3 is TGTGCCGGGGGGGGGACACCAATTGCAAATGGCTACACCTTC. As protein: CAGGGTPIANGYTF.

The rearrangement links TRBV7-9 to TRBJ2-5; 12 positions match TRBD2. This CDR3 region has 16 residues. The V gene's germline CDR1 is SEHNR and CDR2 FQNEAQ (reference sequence). Trimming cost V 5 bases and J 3 bases; bases outside gene matches: 7. The CDR3 is CASSLATSGGKETQYF. CDR3 in DNA: TGTGCCAGCAGCCTTGCGACTAGCGGGGGTAAAGAGACCCAGTACTTC. Variable domain in full (rest from reference TRBV7-9 and TRBJ2-5): DTGVSQNPRHKITKRGQNVTFRCDPISEHNRLYWYRQTLGQGPEFLTYFQNEAQLEKSRLLSDRFSAERPKGSFSTLEIQRTEQGDSAMYLCASSLATSGGKETQYFGPGTRLLVL.

V is TRBV9 and J is TRBJ2-5; 10 bases are shared with TRBD2. This CDR3 contains 17 residues. Per germline, CDR1 SGDLS and CDR2 YYNGEE. V lost 3 bases to trimming and J lost 3 bases; unmatched junction nucleotides: 11. The CDR3 bases are TGTGCCAGCAGCGCTCCAAGGACTAGCGGATTAGAAGAGACCCAGTACTTC. It translates to CASSAPRTSGLEETQYF.

This rearrangement joins TRBV28 to TRBJ2-7; TRBD1 matches at 10 bases. Germline assignment: CDR1 MDHEN and CDR2 SYDVKM. The V and J ends lost 6 bases and 5 bases, in that order; junction bases with no gene match: 13. The CDR3 runs 16 residues. Here the CDR3 reads CASRTPGTGASNEQYF. The CDR3 DNA sequence: TGTGCCAGCAGAACTCCCGGGACAGGGGCATCCAACGAGCAGTACTTC.

The chain has TRBV4-1 and TRBJ2-5; 7 bases agree with TRBD1. CDR3 length: 15 residues. Germline assignment: CDR1 MGHRA and CDR2 YSYEKL. V shed 5 bases and J 0 bases; nucleotides not matched to a gene: 6. The CDR3 DNA reads as TGCGCCAGCAGCTGGACCGGGACAGACCAAGAGACCCAGTACTTC. Encoded protein: CASSWTGTDQETQYF.

The V call is TRBV11-2, the J call TRBJ2-5; D is perhaps TRBD2 (6 bases). The CDR3 runs 16 residues. The ends were cut back, 0 bases at V and 3 bases at J, with 14 bases in the middle. The germline V gene encodes CDR1 SGHAT and CDR2 FQNNGV. CDR3 amino acids: CASSLDPGSGEETQYF. The CDR3, as DNA: TGTGCCAGCAGCTTAGACCCCGGGAGCGGTGAAGAGACCCAGTACTTC.

The chain links TRBV6-4 to TRBJ2-3, with D perhaps matching TRBD1 (6 bases). V lost 6 bases and J lost 4, with 11 bases in between. The CDR3 length is 13 residues. In germline, CDR1 is MRHNA, CDR2 SNTAGT. The CDR3 DNA reads as TGTGCCAGCAGCAGGGGTGGGGCAGATACGCAGTATTTT. Its protein is CASSRGGADTQYF.